This TCR beta chain was obtained from a study of cytomegalovirus exposure and HLA in healthy donors. Notes on the study in general: Highest at DRB1 and lowest at HLA-C, TCR association rates differed among HLA loci in a later analysis. The productive fraction for most TCR beta V segments was about 87% or about 30% in an earlier analysis.

A multiplex PCR was run with 60 Vbeta primers and 13 Jbeta primers. The table came from immunoSEQ multiplex PCR; TCRdb's copy has only in-frame clones and leaves some out. The table includes about 76,000 clones, about 76% detected once. All the people who gave samples were healthy bone marrow donors. Germline V gives CDR1 MNHEY, CDR2 SMNVEV (reference sequence). CDR3 length equals 14 residues. V was pared by 0 bases and J by 3 bases, with 9 bases between. Worth noting for this clone: Its antigen is currently unknown.

The sequencing input was PBMCs. The gene calls are TRBV27 and TRBJ2-7; D remains ambiguous. The receptor comes from a male donor in good health and CMV-seropositive. The CDR3 DNA reads TGTGCCAGCAGTTTATCGCAGGCCGACTACGAGCAGTACTTC. It encodes CASSLSQADYEQYF.